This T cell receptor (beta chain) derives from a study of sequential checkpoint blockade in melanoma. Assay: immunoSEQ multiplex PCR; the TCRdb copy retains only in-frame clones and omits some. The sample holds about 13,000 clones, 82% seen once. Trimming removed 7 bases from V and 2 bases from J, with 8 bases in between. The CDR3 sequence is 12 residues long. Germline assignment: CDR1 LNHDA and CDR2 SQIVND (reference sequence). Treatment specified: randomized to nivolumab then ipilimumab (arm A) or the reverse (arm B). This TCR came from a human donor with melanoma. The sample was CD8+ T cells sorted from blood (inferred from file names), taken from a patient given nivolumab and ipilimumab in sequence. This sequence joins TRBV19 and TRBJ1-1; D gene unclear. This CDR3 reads CASTRSNTEAFF. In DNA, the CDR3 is TGTGCCAGTACTAGGAGTAACACTGAAGCTTTCTTT.